This entry lists 23 T cell receptor beta chains sequenced from one sample in a study of T cell responses to AZD1222 COVID-19 vaccine. The table came from immunoSEQ multiplex PCR; TCRdb's copy has only in-frame clones and leaves some out. Of about 30,000 clones listed, roughly 93% are singletons. This sample comprised peripheral blood, obtained on day 0 of AZD1222 vaccination. All receptors derive from an adult in good health.

This chain connects TRBV3-1 (or the pseudogene TRBV3-2) to TRBJ2-5; 8 bases are shared with TRBD2. The V gene end was trimmed by 0 bases and the J gene end by 1 base; junction bases not matched to a gene: 4. The CDR3 loop spans 16 amino acids. Germline lookup yields CDR1 LGHDT and CDR2 YNNKEL (reference sequence). Written as DNA, the CDR3 is TGTGCCAGCAGCCAAGATGTCCGGGGGGGCCAAGAGACCCAGTACTTC. It is translated as CASSQDVRGGQETQYF.

The gene calls are TRBV5-6 and TRBJ2-3; D gene uncertain. Germline-derived CDR1 and CDR2 are SGHDT and YYEEEE. The CDR3 loop spans 14 amino acids. Trimming cost V 5 bases and J 5 bases, with 15 bases left between them. CDR3 sequence (DNA): TGTGCCAGCAGTTCCCGGCCCCTACGAGATACGCAGTATTTT. Its translation: CASSSRPLRDTQYF.

J is TRBJ1-1 and V is TRBV7-2, with D maybe TRBD1 (5 bases). In germline, CDR1 is SGHTA, CDR2 FQGNSA. Deletions cut 4 bases from V and 0 bases from J, with 12 bases between. CDR3 length: 15 residues. CDR3 region: CASSYLGLLNTEAFF. In nucleotides, the CDR3 is TGTGCCAGCAGCTACCTGGGACTTCTGAACACTGAAGCTTTCTTT.

The rearrangement uses TRBV28 and TRBJ2-4; 13 bases fit TRBD2. Germline trimming cut 5 bases from V and 0 bases from J; bases unmatched to any gene: 10. CDR3 length: 19 amino acids. Per germline, CDR1 MDHEN and CDR2 SYDVKM. As DNA, the CDR3 is TGTGCCAGCAGTAGGCGGGGACTAGCGGGGCCAGTAGCCAAAAACATTCAGTACTTC. Its translation is CASSRRGLAGPVAKNIQYF.

The chain combines TRBV15 with TRBJ1-1, with D possibly being TRBD1 (6 bases). V dropped 5 bases and J dropped 3 bases, with 10 bases sitting between them. This CDR3 is built from 13 residues. In germline, CDR1 is LNHNV, CDR2 YYDKDF (reference sequence). CDR3 region: CATSPGGHTEAFF. DNA for the CDR3: TGTGCCACCAGCCCTGGGGGGCACACTGAAGCTTTCTTT.

V usage is TRBV18 and J usage is TRBJ2-7; the D is unclear. Trimming took off 3 bases at V and 3 bases at J, with 6 bases between the two ends. The CDR3 totals 12 residues. Germline lookup yields CDR1 KGHSH and CDR2 LQKENI. CDR3 bases: TGTGCCAGCTCACCCGACGGCTACGAGCAGTACTTC. Translation gives CASSPDGYEQYF.

The chain carries TRBV12-3 or TRBV12-4 and TRBJ1-3; D call uncertain. V was pared by 10 bases and J by 1 base, with 8 bases between. This CDR3 is 12 amino acids long. CDR3 amino acids: CATTQSGNTIYF. The CDR3 nucleotides are TGTGCCACCACCCAGTCTGGAAACACCATATATTTT.

The chain recombines TRBV7-2 with TRBJ2-7; D not certain. The CDR3 length is 15 residues. Trimming took 2 bases from V and 0 from J, leaving 11 bases between them. CDR1 and CDR2 from the germline V gene are SGHTA and FQGNSA. Here the CDR3 DNA reads TGTGCCAGCAGCTTACAAAAGGTTAGCTCCTACGAGCAGTACTTC. Translating gives CASSLQKVSSYEQYF.

The J gene is TRBJ1-5, the V gene TRBV6-2 or TRBV6-3; 7 bases agree with TRBD1. V trimming: 0 bases; J trimming: 7 bases; junction bases outside the gene matches: 6. CDR1 MNHEY and CDR2 SVGEGT come from the germline V gene. The CDR3 runs 15 residues. The CDR3 DNA is TGTGCCAGCAGTTACTCGAAGGGGGCGAAACAGCCCCAGCATTTT. This sequence encodes CASSYSKGAKQPQHF.

This chain uses TRBV27 with TRBJ2-7, with D perhaps being TRBD1 or TRBD2 (5 bases each). Germline V gene lookup returns CDR1 MNHEY and CDR2 SMNVEV (reference sequence). The CDR3 contains 13 residues. Trimming pared 4 bases from V and 3 bases from J, leaving 10 bases between. CDR3 bases: TGTGCCAGCAGTTGGGGGACCGGCTACGAGCAGTACTTC. Amino acid sequence: CASSWGTGYEQYF.

The chain has TRBV6-5 and TRBJ2-3; D not resolved. Germline CDR1 is MNHEY and CDR2 is SVGAGI. V gave up 0 bases and J gave up 2 bases, with 9 bases separating them. The CDR3 is 15 amino acids. The CDR3 protein is CASSYSKRVTDTQYF. The CDR3 DNA reads as TGTGCCAGCAGTTACTCGAAGAGAGTCACAGATACGCAGTATTTT.

The chain carries TRBV28 and TRBJ1-6; no clear D. The CDR3 extends over 15 amino acids. Looked up from germline, CDR1 is MDHEN and CDR2 is SYDVKM. Deletions cut 7 bases from V and 0 bases from J, with 10 bases between. This CDR3 is CASTLVGSYNSPLHF. DNA for the CDR3: TGTGCCAGCACCCTGGTGGGCTCCTATAATTCACCCCTCCACTTT.

The CDR3 loop is CASSSDRVGGNTIYF. The CDR3 coding sequence is TGTGCCAGCAGCTCGGACAGGGTGGGTGGAAACACCATATATTTT. This chain joins TRBV5-6 and TRBJ1-3; 8 nucleotides match TRBD1. V lost 3 bases, J lost 3 bases, and 5 bases stayed unmatched. The CDR3 sequence is 15 residues long. The germline V gene encodes CDR1 SGHDT and CDR2 YYEEEE.

This clone is judged medium-sized (0.01 to 0.1%). The chain carries TRBV27 and TRBJ1-2; 7 positions agree with TRBD1. V gave up 0 bases and J gave up 4 bases; unmatched junction bases: 8. Germline V gene data show CDR1 as MNHEY and CDR2 as SMNVEV (reference sequence). There are 16 residues in the CDR3. The CDR3 region is CASSLSRGTEGYGYTF. CDR3 bases: TGTGCCAGCAGTTTATCGAGGGGGACAGAGGGCTATGGCTACACCTTC.

The chain joins TRBV6-5 to TRBJ1-5, with D tentatively TRBD1 (5 bases). The CDR3 is 11 amino acids. V gave up 7 bases and J gave up 15 bases, with 16 bases separating them. Germline assignment: CDR1 MNHEY and CDR2 SVGAGI. As DNA, the CDR3 is TGTGCCAGCACCAACGGGGGGAAAATGCATTTT. It is translated as CASTNGGKMHF.

This sequence joins TRBV12-3 or TRBV12-4 and TRBJ1-1; D remains ambiguous. This CDR3 region has 13 residues. V was clipped by 3 bases and J by 1 base, with 6 bases between them. The CDR3 spells CASSFQQNTEAFF. CDR3 nucleotide sequence: TGTGCCAGCAGTTTCCAGCAGAACACTGAAGCTTTCTTT.

The chain combines TRBV7-2 with TRBJ1-5; D may be TRBD1 (6 bases). The CDR3 contains 15 residues. The V gene's germline CDR1 is SGHTA and CDR2 FQGNSA. Trimming cost V 2 bases and J 4 bases, with 12 bases left between them. The CDR3 bases are TGTGCCAGCAGCTTAAGCCGGACAGCAAATCAGCCCCAGCATTTT. It codes for CASSLSRTANQPQHF.

V usage is TRBV6-5 and J usage is TRBJ1-3; no reliable D call. CDR1 and CDR2 from the germline V gene are MNHEY and SVGAGI. V lost 0 bases and J lost 10, with 13 bases in between. The CDR3 runs to 14 residues. The CDR3 bases are TGTGCCAGCAGTTACTCGAGGTCCTCGTTGACCATATATTTT. It is translated as CASSYSRSSLTIYF.

The chain joins TRBV28 to TRBJ1-4, with D tentatively TRBD1 (5 bases). Germline V lookup: CDR1 MDHEN, CDR2 SYDVKM. CDR3 length equals 14 residues. V lost 3 bases and J lost 4, with 9 bases in between. As DNA, the CDR3 is TGTGCCAGCAGTTTGCCCCAGGGTAATGAAAAACTGTTTTTT. It encodes CASSLPQGNEKLFF. Full variable domain (outside the CDR3, taken from reference TRBV28 and TRBJ1-4): DVKVTQSSRYLVKRTGEKVFLECVQDMDHENMFWYRQDPGLGLRLIYFSYDVKMKEKGDIPEGYSVSREKKERFSLILESASTNQTSMYLCASSLPQGNEKLFFGSGTQLSVL.

The chain combines TRBV29-1 with TRBJ1-1; D is perhaps TRBD1 (5 bases). The germline CDR1 and CDR2 sequences are SQVTM and ANQGSEA. The CDR3 is made up of 12 amino acids. V shed 4 bases and J shed 5 bases, with 11 bases lying between them. For the CDR3, the DNA is TGCAGCGTTGCCTCAGGGCGGACTGAAGCTTTCTTT. As protein: CSVASGRTEAFF.

This clone was recorded a few times. The rearrangement uses TRBV19 and TRBJ1-5, with 7 positions matching TRBD1. Germline-derived CDR1 and CDR2 are LNHDA and SQIVND (reference sequence). This CDR3 comprises 14 residues. V shed 7 bases and J 0 bases; nucleotides not matched to a gene: 3. The CDR3 loop is CASTDRDSNQPQHF. The CDR3 DNA reads TGTGCCAGTACCGACAGGGATAGCAATCAGCCCCAGCATTTT.

The V and J genes are TRBV5-4 and TRBJ1-1, with D perhaps TRBD1 (6 bases). Germline V gene sequence: CDR1 SGHNT, CDR2 YYREEE (reference sequence). CDR3 length: 15 amino acids. The V and J ends lost 4 bases and 4 bases respectively, with 17 bases between them. The CDR3 region is CASSPRGGPGTEAFF. CDR3 coding DNA: TGTGCCAGCAGCCCTAGGGGGGGTCCAGGCACTGAAGCTTTCTTT.

J is TRBJ1-3 and V is TRBV10-2; D is unresolved. The V gene's germline CDR1 is WSHSY and CDR2 SAAADI. The CDR3 covers 14 residues. The ends were cut back, 3 bases at V and 1 base at J, with 7 bases in the middle. The CDR3: CASSDRISGNTIYF. CDR3 nucleotide sequence: TGCGCCAGCAGTGACAGGATATCTGGAAACACCATATATTTT.